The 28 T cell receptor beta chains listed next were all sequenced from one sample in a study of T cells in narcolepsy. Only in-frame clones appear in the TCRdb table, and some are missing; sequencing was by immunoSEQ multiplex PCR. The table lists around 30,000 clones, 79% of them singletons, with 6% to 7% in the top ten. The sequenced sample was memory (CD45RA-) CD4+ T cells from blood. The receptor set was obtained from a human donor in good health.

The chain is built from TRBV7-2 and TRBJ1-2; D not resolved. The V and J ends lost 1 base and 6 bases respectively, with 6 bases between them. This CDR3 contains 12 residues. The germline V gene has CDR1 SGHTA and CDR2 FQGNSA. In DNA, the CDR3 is TGTGCCAGCAGCTTAGATGGAAATGGCTACACCTTC. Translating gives CASSLDGNGYTF.

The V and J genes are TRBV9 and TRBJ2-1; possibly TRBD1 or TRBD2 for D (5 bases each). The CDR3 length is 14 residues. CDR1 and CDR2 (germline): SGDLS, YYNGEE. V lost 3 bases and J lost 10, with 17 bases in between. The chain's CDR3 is CASSAGTGFDEQFF. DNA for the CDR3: TGTGCCAGCAGCGCCGGGACGGGGTTCGACGAGCAGTTCTTC.

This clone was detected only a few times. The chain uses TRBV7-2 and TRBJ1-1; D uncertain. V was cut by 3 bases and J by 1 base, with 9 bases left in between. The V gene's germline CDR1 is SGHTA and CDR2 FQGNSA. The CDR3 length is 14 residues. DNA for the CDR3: TGTGCCAGCAGCTTTTGGTTGACGAACACTGAAGCTTTCTTT. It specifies CASSFWLTNTEAFF.

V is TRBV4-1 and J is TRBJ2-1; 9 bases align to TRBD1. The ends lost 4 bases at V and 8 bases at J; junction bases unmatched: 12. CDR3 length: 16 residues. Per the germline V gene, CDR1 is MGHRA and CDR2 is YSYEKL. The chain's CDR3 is CASSRTGTGIGDEQFF. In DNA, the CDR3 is TGCGCCAGCAGCCGAACGGGGACAGGGATAGGAGATGAGCAGTTCTTC.

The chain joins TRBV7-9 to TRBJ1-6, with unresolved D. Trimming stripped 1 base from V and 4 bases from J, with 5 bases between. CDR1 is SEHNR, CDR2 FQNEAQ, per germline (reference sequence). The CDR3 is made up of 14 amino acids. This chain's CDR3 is CASSLDIYNSPLHF. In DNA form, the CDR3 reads TGTGCCAGCAGCTTAGACATATATAATTCACCCCTCCACTTT.

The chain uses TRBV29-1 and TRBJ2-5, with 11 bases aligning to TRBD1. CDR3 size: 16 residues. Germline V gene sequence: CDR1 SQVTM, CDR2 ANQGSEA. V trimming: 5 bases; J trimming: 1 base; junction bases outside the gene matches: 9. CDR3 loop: CSVIPAGTGGQETQYF. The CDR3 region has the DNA TGCAGCGTTATACCCGCCGGGACAGGGGGCCAAGAGACCCAGTACTTC.

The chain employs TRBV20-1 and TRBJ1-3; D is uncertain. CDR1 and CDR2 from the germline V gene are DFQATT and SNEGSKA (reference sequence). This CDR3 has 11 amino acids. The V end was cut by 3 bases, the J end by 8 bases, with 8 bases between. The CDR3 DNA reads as TGCAGTGCTAGTCAACGAGACACCATATATTTT. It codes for CSASQRDTIYF.

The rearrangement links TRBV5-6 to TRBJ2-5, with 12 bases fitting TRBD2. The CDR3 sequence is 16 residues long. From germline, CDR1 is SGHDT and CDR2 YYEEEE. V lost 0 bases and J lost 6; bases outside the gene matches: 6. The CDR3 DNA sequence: TGTGCCAGCAGCTTGGGGACTAGCGGGGCAACAAAGACCCAGTACTTC. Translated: CASSLGTSGATKTQYF.

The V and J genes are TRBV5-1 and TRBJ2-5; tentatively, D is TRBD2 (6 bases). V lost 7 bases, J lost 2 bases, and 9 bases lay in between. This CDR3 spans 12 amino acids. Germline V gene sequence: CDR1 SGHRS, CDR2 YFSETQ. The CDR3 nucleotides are TGCGCCAGCCGGGAGTTTCAAGAGACCCAGTACTTC. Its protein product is CASREFQETQYF.

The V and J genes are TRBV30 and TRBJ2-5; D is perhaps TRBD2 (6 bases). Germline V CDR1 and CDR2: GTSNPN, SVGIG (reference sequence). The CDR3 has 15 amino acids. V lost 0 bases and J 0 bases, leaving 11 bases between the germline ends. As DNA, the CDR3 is TGTGCCTGGAGTGTGGGTAGCGGCAACCAAGAGACCCAGTACTTC. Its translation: CAWSVGSGNQETQYF.

Here the CDR3 DNA reads TGTGCCAGTAGTAATCTGTGGGGGCAGGGTGAAGCTTTCTTT. Translating it yields CASSNLWGQGEAFF. The chain recombines TRBV19 with TRBJ1-1; the D gene is possibly TRBD1 (6 bases). Trimming took off 4 bases at V and 7 bases at J, with 16 bases between the two ends. The germline V gene has CDR1 LNHDA and CDR2 SQIVND (reference sequence). CDR3 size: 14 residues. Using reference TRBV19 and TRBJ1-1 for the parts outside the CDR3, the full variable domain is DGGITQSPKYLFRKEGQNVTLSCEQNLNHDAMYWYRQDPGQGLRLIYYSQIVNDFQKGDIAEGYSVSREKKESFPLTVTSAQKNPTAFYLCASSNLWGQGEAFFGQGTRLTVV.

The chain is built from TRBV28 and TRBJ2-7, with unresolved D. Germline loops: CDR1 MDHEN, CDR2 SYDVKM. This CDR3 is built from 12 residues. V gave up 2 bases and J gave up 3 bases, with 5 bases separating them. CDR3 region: CASSLGRYEQYF. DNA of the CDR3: TGTGCCAGCAGTTTAGGGCGCTACGAGCAGTACTTC.

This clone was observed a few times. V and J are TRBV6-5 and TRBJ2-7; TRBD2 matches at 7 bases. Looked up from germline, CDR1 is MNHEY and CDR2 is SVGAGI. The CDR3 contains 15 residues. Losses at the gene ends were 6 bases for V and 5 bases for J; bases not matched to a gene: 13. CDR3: CASRNHLGLADEQYF. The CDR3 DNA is TGTGCCAGCAGAAACCACTTAGGGCTAGCGGACGAGCAGTACTTC.

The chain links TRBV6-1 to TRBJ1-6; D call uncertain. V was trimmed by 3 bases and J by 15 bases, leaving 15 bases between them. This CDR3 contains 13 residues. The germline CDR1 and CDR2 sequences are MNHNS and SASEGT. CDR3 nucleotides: TGTGCCAGCAGTGACTCCAATCATGGGGTCCTCCACTTT. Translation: CASSDSNHGVLHF.

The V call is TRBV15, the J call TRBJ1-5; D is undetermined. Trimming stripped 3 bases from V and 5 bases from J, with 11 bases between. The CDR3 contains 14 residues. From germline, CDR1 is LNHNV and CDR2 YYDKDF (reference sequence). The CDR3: CATSRENSDQPQHF. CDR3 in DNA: TGTGCCACCAGCAGGGAAAACAGTGATCAGCCCCAGCATTTT.

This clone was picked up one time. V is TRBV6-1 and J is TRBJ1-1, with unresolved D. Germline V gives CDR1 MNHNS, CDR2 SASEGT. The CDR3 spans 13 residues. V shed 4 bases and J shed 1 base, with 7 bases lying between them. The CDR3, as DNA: TGTGCCAGCAGTGTCAGCGCGAACACTGAAGCTTTCTTT. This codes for CASSVSANTEAFF.

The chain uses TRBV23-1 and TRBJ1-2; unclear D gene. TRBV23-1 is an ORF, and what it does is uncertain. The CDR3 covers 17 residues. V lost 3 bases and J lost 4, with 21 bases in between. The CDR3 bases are TGCGCCAGCAGTCAGAAGAAGCTACGCAGAAAGATCTATGGCTACACCTTC. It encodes CASSQKKLRRKIYGYTF.

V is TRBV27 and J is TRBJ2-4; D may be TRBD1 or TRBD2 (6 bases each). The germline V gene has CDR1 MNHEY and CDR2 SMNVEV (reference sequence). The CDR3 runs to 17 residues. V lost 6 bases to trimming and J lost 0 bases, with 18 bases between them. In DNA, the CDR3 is TGTGCCAGCAGCCCCACAGGGAGGTTTGGAGCCAAAAACATTCAGTACTTC. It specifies CASSPTGRFGAKNIQYF.

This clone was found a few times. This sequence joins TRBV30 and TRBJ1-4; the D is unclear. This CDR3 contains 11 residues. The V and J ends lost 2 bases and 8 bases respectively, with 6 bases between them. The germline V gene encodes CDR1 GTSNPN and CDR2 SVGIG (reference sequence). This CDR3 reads CAWSIREKLFF. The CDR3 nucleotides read TGTGCCTGGAGTATCCGAGAAAAACTGTTTTTT.

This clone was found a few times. CDR3 sequence (DNA): TGTGCCAGCAGCCGACAGAGTACCTACGAGCAGTACTTC. Its protein is CASSRQSTYEQYF. The rearrangement uses TRBV7-9 and TRBJ2-7; D is possibly TRBD1 (5 bases). Trimming shortened V by 5 bases and J by 2 bases, and 10 bases separated the two germline ends. This CDR3 region has 13 residues. CDR1 SEHNR and CDR2 FQNEAQ come from the germline V gene (reference sequence).

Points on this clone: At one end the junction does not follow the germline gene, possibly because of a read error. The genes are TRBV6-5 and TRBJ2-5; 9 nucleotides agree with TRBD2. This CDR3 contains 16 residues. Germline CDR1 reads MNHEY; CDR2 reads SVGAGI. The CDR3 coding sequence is TGTGCCAGCAGTTACGTAGCGGGGGATACCCAAGAGGCCCAGTACTTC. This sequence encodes CASSYVAGDTQEAQYF.

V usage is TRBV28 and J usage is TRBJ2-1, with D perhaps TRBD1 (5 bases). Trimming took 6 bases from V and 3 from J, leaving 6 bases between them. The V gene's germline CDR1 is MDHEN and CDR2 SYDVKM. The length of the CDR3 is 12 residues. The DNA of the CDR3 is TGTGCCAGCAGGGGGCTCTACAATGAGCAGTTCTTC. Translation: CASRGLYNEQFF. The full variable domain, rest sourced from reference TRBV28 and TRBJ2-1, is DVKVTQSSRYLVKRTGEKVFLECVQDMDHENMFWYRQDPGLGLRLIYFSYDVKMKEKGDIPEGYSVSREKKERFSLILESASTNQTSMYLCASRGLYNEQFFGPGTRLTVL.

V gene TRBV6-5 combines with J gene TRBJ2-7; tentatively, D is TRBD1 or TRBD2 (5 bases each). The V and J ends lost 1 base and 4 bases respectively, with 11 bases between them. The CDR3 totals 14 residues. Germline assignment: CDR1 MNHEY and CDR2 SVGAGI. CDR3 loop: CASSYYGTRYEQYF. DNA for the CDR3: TGTGCCAGCAGTTACTACGGGACCCGGTACGAGCAGTACTTC.

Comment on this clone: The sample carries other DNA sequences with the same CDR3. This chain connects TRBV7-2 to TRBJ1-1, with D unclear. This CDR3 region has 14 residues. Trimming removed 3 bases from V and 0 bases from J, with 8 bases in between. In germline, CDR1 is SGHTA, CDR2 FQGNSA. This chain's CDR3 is CASSFGSLNTEAFF. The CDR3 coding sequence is TGTGCCAGCAGCTTTGGTAGCCTGAACACTGAAGCTTTCTTT.

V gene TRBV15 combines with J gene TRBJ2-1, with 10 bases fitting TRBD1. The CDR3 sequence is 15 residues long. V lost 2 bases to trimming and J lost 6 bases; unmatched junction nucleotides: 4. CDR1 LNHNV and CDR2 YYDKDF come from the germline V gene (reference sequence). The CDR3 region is CATSRRGQGFNEQFF. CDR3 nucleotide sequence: TGTGCCACCAGCAGAAGGGGACAGGGGTTCAATGAGCAGTTCTTC.

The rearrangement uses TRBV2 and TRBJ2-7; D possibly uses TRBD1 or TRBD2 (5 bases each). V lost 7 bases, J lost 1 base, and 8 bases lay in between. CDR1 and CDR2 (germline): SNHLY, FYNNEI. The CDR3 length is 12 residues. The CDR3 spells CASTEGSYEQYF. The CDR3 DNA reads TGTGCCAGCACTGAGGGGTCCTACGAGCAGTACTTC.

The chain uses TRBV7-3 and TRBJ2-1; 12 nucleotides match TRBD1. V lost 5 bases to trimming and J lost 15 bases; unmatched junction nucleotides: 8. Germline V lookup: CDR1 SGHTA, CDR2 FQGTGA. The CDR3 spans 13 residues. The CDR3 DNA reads TGTGCCAGCAGCCTCGGGGACAGGGGGCCACCGTTCTTC. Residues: CASSLGDRGPPFF. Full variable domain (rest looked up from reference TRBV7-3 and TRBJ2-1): GAGVSQTPSNKVTEKGKYVELRCDPISGHTALYWYRQSLGQGPEFLIYFQGTGAADDSGLPNDRFFAVRPEGSVSTLKIQRTERGDSAVYLCASSLGDRGPPFFGPGTRLTVL.

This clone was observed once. The CDR3 loop reads CARLFCRGTQAFF. The CDR3, as DNA: TGTGCCAGGCTCTTTTGCAGGGGGACCCAAGCTTTCTTT. V and J are TRBV6-6 and TRBJ1-1; 7 bases map to TRBD1. The ends lost 9 bases at V and 9 bases at J; junction bases unmatched: 13. Germline V gene lookup returns CDR1 MNHNY and CDR2 SVGAGI (reference sequence). CDR3 length: 13 amino acids.